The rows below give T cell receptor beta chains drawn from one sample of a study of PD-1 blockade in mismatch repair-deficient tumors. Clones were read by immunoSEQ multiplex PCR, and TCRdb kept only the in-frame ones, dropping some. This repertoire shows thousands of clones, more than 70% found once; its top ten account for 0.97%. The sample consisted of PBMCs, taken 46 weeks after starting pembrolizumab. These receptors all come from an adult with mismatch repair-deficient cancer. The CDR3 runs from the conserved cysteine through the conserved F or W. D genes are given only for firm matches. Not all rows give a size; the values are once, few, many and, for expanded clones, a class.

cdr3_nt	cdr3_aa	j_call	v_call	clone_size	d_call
TGTGCCAGCAGCCCGCCGGGTGGCGAGCAGTACTTC	CASSPPGGEQYF	TRBJ2-7	TRBV2	few	NA
TGTGCCACCCCGGACCGATACCACACGTTTGCGGGAGGTGGTGGTGGCTACACCTTC	CATPDRYHTFAGGGGGYTF	TRBJ1-2	TRBV19	NA	NA
TGTGCCAGCAGCCCGGGGGGGACCAATCAGCCCCAGCATTTT	CASSPGGTNQPQHF	TRBJ1-5	TRBV27	NA	NA
TGTGCCAGCAGCTCAATACAGGGGACCCTCCACTTT	CASSSIQGTLHF	TRBJ1-6	TRBV7-2	NA	TRBD1
TGTGCCAGCAGTAACCTTGGTGGGAGGACGTCAGATACGCAGTATTTT	CASSNLGGRTSDTQYF	TRBJ2-3	TRBV2	once	NA
TGTGCCTGGAGTTTACAGGGGGCGGGTGAGCAGTACTTC	CAWSLQGAGEQYF	TRBJ2-7	TRBV30	NA	TRBD1
TGTGCCAGCAGCCCGGACGGGAGGCATGAAAAACTGTTTTTT	CASSPDGRHEKLFF	TRBJ1-4	TRBV5-4	NA	NA
TGTGCCAGCACCGGAGGGGTGGGTGGAAACACCATATATTTT	CASTGGVGGNTIYF	TRBJ1-3	TRBV7-2	NA	NA
TGCGCCAGCAGCCTAGCGGACAGGGTGGAAACTGAAGCTTTCTTT	CASSLADRVETEAFF	TRBJ1-1	TRBV5-1	NA	TRBD1
TGTGCCAGCAGCTCCACAAAGAACAGGGGTAGCAATCAGCCCCAGCATTTT	CASSSTKNRGSNQPQHF	TRBJ1-5	TRBV7-9	NA	TRBD1
TGTGCCAGCTCACCTTTAGGGGGGGACTCCTACGAGCAGTACTTC	CASSPLGGDSYEQYF	TRBJ2-7	TRBV18	NA	NA
TGTGCCAGCAGTTATTACAGGGACAGTACCGGGGAGCTGTTTTTT	CASSYYRDSTGELFF	TRBJ2-2	TRBV6-5	NA	TRBD1
TGTGCCTGGACCCGGCAGGCATCCTACGAGCAGTACTTC	CAWTRQASYEQYF	TRBJ2-7	TRBV30	few	NA
TGCGCCAGCAGCTTGGACGGGATCCAAGAGACCCAGTACTTC	CASSLDGIQETQYF	TRBJ2-5	TRBV5-1	NA	NA
TGTGCCAGCAGTCAATTGACTAGCGGGGTAGGCTACGAGCAGTACTTC	CASSQLTSGVGYEQYF	TRBJ2-7	TRBV6-6	NA	TRBD2